This TCR beta chain originates from a study of response to subunit inactivated influenza vaccine. Overall study results and limits: Researchers suggested that each seasonal influenza vaccination recruits few new T cells.

This clonotype was recorded a few times. Antigen: not known. TCRdb recomputed calls from the RT-PCR reads with MiXCR, one row per CDR3 protein. Of over 150,000 distinct CDR3 sequences in the sample, about 11% are singletons; the top ten hold over 10%. The trim removed 5 bases at V and 5 bases at J, leaving 4 bases unmatched. The CDR3 runs 12 residues. Germline CDR1 SQVTM, CDR2 ANQGSEA. The origin of this receptor is a man aged 50-59 years who received an inactivated influenza vaccine. The V call is TRBV29-1, the J call TRBJ2-7; 9 nucleotides align to TRBD2. The sequenced sample was non-naive T cells sorted from PBMCs, obtained about 6 weeks after vaccination. CDR3 in amino acids: CSVPAGGNEQYF. CDR3 DNA sequence: TGCAGCGTTCCAGCGGGAGGAAACGAGCAGTACTTC.